A selection of T cell receptor beta chains follows, all from one sample in a study of blood T cells in healthy people across ages. TCRdb used MiXCR to reprocess the 5' RACE reads, holding one entry per CDR3 protein. The data contain about 1.8 million distinct CDR3 sequences, just under 50% of them seen just once; the ten biggest clones take up about 2.1%. Input material: blood. The receptors were sampled from a middle-aged woman in good health. The CDR3 runs from the conserved cysteine through the conserved F or W. Each record gives: D gene, clone size, V gene, J gene, CDR3 DNA, CDR3 protein. The D gene is left open where the match is weak. Clone size is shown for a subset of rows, as once, few, many or a class of expanded clone.

D gene: -
clone size: few
V gene: TRBV20-1
J gene: TRBJ2-1
CDR3 DNA: TGCAGTGCTAGACCTGGGGGGGGGGACAACTACAATGAGCAGTTCTTC
CDR3 protein: CSARPGGGDNYNEQFF

D gene: -
clone size: -
V gene: TRBV7-2
J gene: TRBJ2-3
CDR3 DNA: TGTGCCAGCAGCTTACGGGAGACCATAGATACGCAGTATTTT
CDR3 protein: CASSLRETIDTQYF

D gene: TRBD1
clone size: few
V gene: TRBV5-1
J gene: TRBJ2-7
CDR3 DNA: TGCGCCAGCAGCGAACAGACAGGGATCGGGGAGCAGTACTTC
CDR3 protein: CASSEQTGIGEQYF

D gene: TRBD2
clone size: -
V gene: TRBV6-2/TRBV6-3
J gene: TRBJ2-1
CDR3 DNA: TGTGCCAGCCGCGAAATCGGCGGGGGGAGCTCCTACAATGAGCAGTTCTTC
CDR3 protein: CASREIGGGSSYNEQFF

D gene: TRBD1
clone size: -
V gene: TRBV6-2/TRBV6-3
J gene: TRBJ2-1
CDR3 DNA: TGTGCCAGCAGAAGGACAGGGATAACCTACAATGAGCAGTTCTTC
CDR3 protein: CASRRTGITYNEQFF

D gene: -
clone size: -
V gene: TRBV5-1
J gene: TRBJ1-5
CDR3 DNA: TGCGCCAGCAGCCCGGACCCTTCTAGCAATCAGCCCCAGCATTTT
CDR3 protein: CASSPDPSSNQPQHF

D gene: -
clone size: -
V gene: TRBV5-1
J gene: TRBJ1-6
CDR3 DNA: TGCGCCAGCAGCCCCCCCTCGACAGGAAATAATTCACCCCTCCACTTT
CDR3 protein: CASSPPSTGNNSPLHF

D gene: TRBD2
clone size: many
V gene: TRBV5-1
J gene: TRBJ2-1
CDR3 DNA: TGTGCCAGCAGTTTCGGGGGGAACTACAATGAGCAGTTCTTC
CDR3 protein: CASSFGGNYNEQFF

D gene: -
clone size: few
V gene: TRBV6-2/TRBV6-3
J gene: TRBJ2-7
CDR3 DNA: TGTGCCAGCAGTTACTCGAGTCAGGGAATCTACGAGCAGTACTTC
CDR3 protein: CASSYSSQGIYEQYF

D gene: -
clone size: -
V gene: TRBV9
J gene: TRBJ2-5
CDR3 DNA: TGTGCCAGCAGCGTGTCCCCCGGGGCAGGGGAGACCCAGTACTTC
CDR3 protein: CASSVSPGAGETQYF

D gene: TRBD2
clone size: few
V gene: TRBV29-1
J gene: TRBJ2-5
CDR3 DNA: TGCAGCGTTGACGACCCCCTAGCGGGGAACCAAGAGACCCAGTACTTC
CDR3 protein: CSVDDPLAGNQETQYF

D gene: TRBD2
clone size: -
V gene: TRBV4-2
J gene: TRBJ2-7
CDR3 DNA: TGTGCCAGCAGCCAAGTAGCGGGGGCCCCCTCCTACGAGCAGTACTTC
CDR3 protein: CASSQVAGAPSYEQYF

D gene: -
clone size: few
V gene: TRBV7-8
J gene: TRBJ2-1
CDR3 DNA: TGTGCCAGCAGCTTAGCGGGCCGCCCACCCCCTGAGCAGTTCTTC
CDR3 protein: CASSLAGRPPPEQFF

D gene: -
clone size: many
V gene: TRBV6-2/TRBV6-3
J gene: TRBJ2-3
CDR3 DNA: TGTGCCAGCAGTTACTCTTCCCAGGCCGTTAGGAGCACAGATACGCAGTATTTT
CDR3 protein: CASSYSSQAVRSTDTQYF

D gene: TRBD2
clone size: -
V gene: TRBV4-2
J gene: TRBJ2-3
CDR3 DNA: TGTGCCAGCAGCCCTGAAGCGGGAGGTACTGCAGATACGCAGTATTTT
CDR3 protein: CASSPEAGGTADTQYF

D gene: -
clone size: -
V gene: TRBV15
J gene: TRBJ2-1
CDR3 DNA: TGTGCCACCGGGCTACAGAGCTCCTACAATGAGCAGTTCTTC
CDR3 protein: CATGLQSSYNEQFF

D gene: -
clone size: -
V gene: TRBV9
J gene: TRBJ2-2
CDR3 DNA: TGTGCCAGCAGCGTAGTAACGGGGCCGAACACCGGGGAGCTGTTTTTT
CDR3 protein: CASSVVTGPNTGELFF

D gene: -
clone size: -
V gene: TRBV11-2
J gene: TRBJ1-6
CDR3 DNA: TGTGCCAGCAGCTTAGGGCCGGGGAACGGCTATAATTCACCCCTCCACTTT
CDR3 protein: CASSLGPGNGYNSPLHF

D gene: -
clone size: -
V gene: TRBV4-1
J gene: TRBJ2-5
CDR3 DNA: TGCGCCAGCAGCCGCGTTACAGGGTGGATTCGTGGAGAGACCCAGTACTTC
CDR3 protein: CASSRVTGWIRGETQYF

D gene: TRBD1
clone size: -
V gene: TRBV28
J gene: TRBJ2-7
CDR3 DNA: TGTGCCAGCAGGGAAGCTACAGGGGGTGATCTGGTCGAGCAGTACTTC
CDR3 protein: CASREATGGDLVEQYF

D gene: TRBD2
clone size: -
V gene: TRBV5-5
J gene: TRBJ2-1
CDR3 DNA: TGTGCCAGCAGCTGGGACTACTACAATGAGCAGTTCTTC
CDR3 protein: CASSWDYYNEQFF

D gene: -
clone size: -
V gene: TRBV20-1
J gene: TRBJ2-7
CDR3 DNA: TGCAGTGCTAAGGCGTACGAGCAGTACTTC
CDR3 protein: CSAKAYEQYF

D gene: -
clone size: -
V gene: TRBV5-1
J gene: TRBJ2-2
CDR3 DNA: TGCGCCAGCAGCTTGTCCGACTCTATGAACACCGGGGAGCTGTTTTTT
CDR3 protein: CASSLSDSMNTGELFF

D gene: TRBD2
clone size: few
V gene: TRBV12-3/TRBV12-4
J gene: TRBJ2-1
CDR3 DNA: TGTGCCAGCAGTTTATGGGGGACTAGCGGGGGGTGGGGTGTCAATGAGCAGTTCTTC
CDR3 protein: CASSLWGTSGGWGVNEQFF

D gene: -
clone size: -
V gene: TRBV4-3
J gene: TRBJ2-1
CDR3 DNA: TGCACCAGCAGCCAAGATCTTCGGGGAGATGAGCAGTTCTTC
CDR3 protein: CTSSQDLRGDEQFF

D gene: TRBD2
clone size: few
V gene: TRBV6-5
J gene: TRBJ2-7
CDR3 DNA: TGTGCCAGCAGTTATCGGGGTGGGACTAGCGAGCAGTACTTC
CDR3 protein: CASSYRGGTSEQYF

D gene: -
clone size: once
V gene: TRBV29-1
J gene: TRBJ2-1
CDR3 DNA: TGCAGCGTTGCGCCCCGGCGGGTCAGGGAAGAGACCCAGTTCTTC
CDR3 protein: CSVAPRRVREETQFF

D gene: -
clone size: many
V gene: TRBV7-2
J gene: TRBJ1-2
CDR3 DNA: TGTGCCAGCAGTTTAGGGGGGGGCGATGGCTACACCTTC
CDR3 protein: CASSLGGGDGYTF

D gene: TRBD2
clone size: -
V gene: TRBV4-2
J gene: TRBJ2-3
CDR3 DNA: TGTGCCAGCAGCCGGAAGATATGGGGACTAGCGGGAAGCACAGATACGCAGTATTTT
CDR3 protein: CASSRKIWGLAGSTDTQYF

D gene: -
clone size: -
V gene: TRBV12-3/TRBV12-4
J gene: TRBJ2-5
CDR3 DNA: TGTGCCAGCAGTCCCGTAGGACAGCTACAAGAGACCCAGTACTTC
CDR3 protein: CASSPVGQLQETQYF

D gene: -
clone size: -
V gene: TRBV27
J gene: TRBJ1-6
CDR3 DNA: TGTGCCAGTTCGACAGAAGCGGGCTATAATTCACCCCTCCACTTT
CDR3 protein: CASSTEAGYNSPLHF

D gene: -
clone size: -
V gene: TRBV24-1
J gene: TRBJ2-5
CDR3 DNA: TGTGCCACCAGTTTGACGTCTCGGGAGACCCAGTACTTC
CDR3 protein: CATSLTSRETQYF